This T cell receptor (beta chain) is from a study of blood T cells in healthy people across ages. Using a J-beta primer mix together with a sample-barcoded 5' primer, a second PCR was run for roughly 6 to 11 cycles. Each CDR3 protein gets one entry after TCRdb re-called the 5' RACE reads with MiXCR. The sample yields about 1.5 million distinct CDR3 sequences, roughly 43% seen once. This CDR3 is built from 17 residues. The germline CDR1 and CDR2 sequences are MNHEY and SVGEGT. The material sequenced was blood. V is TRBV6-2 or TRBV6-3 and J is TRBJ2-1; 8 nucleotides agree with TRBD2. The last part of the DNA fits TRBJ2-7 better; the J call may be wrong. This TCR derives from a woman aged 18-30 years in good health. CDR3 DNA sequence: TGTGCCAGCAGTTACCCCTTAGCGGGGAGCTCCTACAATGAGCAGTACTTC. This codes for CASSYPLAGSSYNEQYF.